The rows below give T cell receptor beta chains drawn from one sample of a study of blood T cell repertoires in COVID-19. The assay was immunoSEQ multiplex PCR, and TCRdb's table has in-frame clones only and misses some. The profile shows some 56,000 clones, about 79% of them singletons. The sequencing sample was made of peripheral blood. These TCRs come from a man at least 80 years old with COVID-19, enrolled during active disease. The CDR3 runs from the conserved cysteine through the conserved F or W. A D gene is named only where the DNA matches it firmly.

TRBV19	NA	TRBJ1-5	CASTIGRDNQPQHF
TRBV30	TRBD1	TRBJ1-3	CAWSSPTGTGNTIYF
TRBV11-2	NA	TRBJ2-5	CASSWPGTTQAPQYF
TRBV5-6	NA	TRBJ1-2	CASSLGSSLANYGYTF
TRBV15	NA	TRBJ1-3	CATSGLQGYSGNTIYF
TRBV5-1	TRBD2	TRBJ2-5	CASSLGASGPPQETQYF
TRBV28	TRBD2	TRBJ2-2	CASSHSGTSGPTGELFF
TRBV28	NA	TRBJ2-7	CASSLPPTDEQYF
TRBV24-1	TRBD1	TRBJ2-6	CATSDKPGQGSFPGANVLTF
TRBV5-1	NA	TRBJ2-1	CASSWGGEYNEQFF
TRBV5-5	NA	TRBJ2-3	CASSLDRETDTQYF
TRBV5-1	NA	TRBJ2-2	CASSFSGSLNTGELFF
TRBV4-1	TRBD2	TRBJ2-2	CASSRGGTVDTGELFF
TRBV19	NA	TRBJ2-1	CASSIPRLSYNEQFF
TRBV15	TRBD1	TRBJ1-2	CATSREGAGGGYTF
TRBV28	NA	TRBJ1-5	CASSIVVGAGSNQPQHF
TRBV29-1	TRBD1	TRBJ2-2	CSVEGAGGTGGELFF
TRBV14	NA	TRBJ2-1	CASRGPRSYNEQFF
TRBV11-2	NA	TRBJ2-3	CASSLGALGDTDTQYF
TRBV7-2	TRBD1	TRBJ1-1	CASSLGGQGYVAEAFF
TRBV7-2	NA	TRBJ2-5	CASSLVGDQETQYF
TRBV28	NA	TRBJ1-2	CASSLSGISNYGYTF
TRBV7-3	TRBD1	TRBJ2-1	CASSTGTGALDEQFF
TRBV4-3	TRBD2	TRBJ2-1	CASSQAGASGRSVQGYNEQFF
TRBV3-1/TRBV3-2	NA	TRBJ1-6	CASSQVPRDNSPLHF
TRBV5-4	TRBD1	TRBJ1-1	CASSPPTGANTEAFF
TRBV6-6	TRBD1	TRBJ2-2	CATTSPGTGNTGELFF
TRBV18	TRBD1	TRBJ1-1	CASSTRGDRVDTEAFF
TRBV10-3	TRBD2	TRBJ2-3	CAISATQGSGGLSTDTQYF
TRBV7-9	NA	TRBJ1-1	CASSPTEKSSEAFF
TRBV15	NA	TRBJ1-2	CATSRGQADYGYTF
TRBV2	TRBD1	TRBJ1-2	CASRSGTENGYTF
TRBV28	NA	TRBJ1-1	CASSPGGAFF
TRBV5-4	NA	TRBJ2-3	CASSLAGTDTQYF
TRBV19	NA	TRBJ1-4	CASRRQEEEEKLFF
TRBV7-2	NA	TRBJ1-1	CASSPGLNTEAFF
TRBV5-5	NA	TRBJ1-2	CASSLALASLDGYTF
TRBV9	NA	TRBJ1-1	CASSPVGGNTEAFF
TRBV6-1	NA	TRBJ1-1	CASSEMTVPNTEAFF
TRBV11-2	NA	TRBJ1-1	CASSLVGVLNTEAFF
TRBV5-1	NA	TRBJ1-2	CASSLGVVLEDYGYTF
TRBV9	NA	TRBJ1-2	CASSTGSHYGYTF
TRBV28	NA	TRBJ1-2	CASSLRSGYTF
TRBV5-1	TRBD1	TRBJ2-1	CASSFGQGNEQFF
TRBV4-3	TRBD2	TRBJ2-3	CASSHLTGTNRPATDTQYF
TRBV15	NA	TRBJ2-2	CATSPFRGELFF
TRBV5-6	NA	TRBJ1-1	CASSLAGRMNTEAFF